The source of this TCR beta chain is a study of CD8+ T cells in alopecia areata. Study summary: The study gave treated patients oral tofacitinib at 5 to 10 mg twice daily.

RNA extraction and reverse transcription yielded cDNA as sequencing template. Profiling relied on immunoSEQ multiplex PCR, and the TCRdb table lists in-frame clones only, not all of them. The table has around 140,000 clones, 51% seen once. The CDR3 is 16 amino acids. The V end lost 4 bases, the J end lost 5 bases, and 21 bases lay between the germline ends. Per the germline V gene, CDR1 is SGHAT and CDR2 is FQDESV (reference sequence). Findings of the study overall: Higher clonality was seen in lesional scalp than in normal scalp, especially in alopecia totalis/universalis.

With respect to this clone: Its antigen is not known.

Researchers gathered lesional scalp punch biopsies and peripheral blood from patients with alopecia areata. Separation by sorting yielded CD4+ and CD8+ T cells from PBMCs. This sequence originates from a human donor with alopecia areata. The sequenced sample was CD4+ T cells sorted from blood, obtained at week 0. J is TRBJ2-7 and V is TRBV11-1, with a tentative D call TRBD2 (6 bases). CDR3 loop: CASSSSGDGLRHEQYF. The CDR3 DNA is TGTGCCAGCAGCTCCTCGGGGGATGGACTCCGGCACGAGCAGTACTTC.